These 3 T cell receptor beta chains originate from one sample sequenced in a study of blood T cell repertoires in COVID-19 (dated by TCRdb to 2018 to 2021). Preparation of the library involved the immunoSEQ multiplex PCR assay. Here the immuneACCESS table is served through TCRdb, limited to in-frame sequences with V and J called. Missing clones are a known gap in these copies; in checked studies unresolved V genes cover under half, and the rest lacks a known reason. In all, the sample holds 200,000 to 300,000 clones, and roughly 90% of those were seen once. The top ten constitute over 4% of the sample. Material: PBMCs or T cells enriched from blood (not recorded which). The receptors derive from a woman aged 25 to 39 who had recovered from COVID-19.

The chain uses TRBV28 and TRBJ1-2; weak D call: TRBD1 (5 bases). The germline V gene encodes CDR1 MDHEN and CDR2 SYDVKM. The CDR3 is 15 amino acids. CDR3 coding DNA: TGTGCAGTAATACGGAGGGACCCAGCTAACTATGGCTACACCTTC. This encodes CAVIRRDPANYGYTF.

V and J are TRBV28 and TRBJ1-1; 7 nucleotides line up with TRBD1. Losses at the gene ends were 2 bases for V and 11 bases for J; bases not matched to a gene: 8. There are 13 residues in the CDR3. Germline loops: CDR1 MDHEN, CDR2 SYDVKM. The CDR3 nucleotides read TGTGCCAGCAGTTTAGTTGAGACAGGGAGCGCTTTCTTT. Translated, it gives CASSLVETGSAFF.

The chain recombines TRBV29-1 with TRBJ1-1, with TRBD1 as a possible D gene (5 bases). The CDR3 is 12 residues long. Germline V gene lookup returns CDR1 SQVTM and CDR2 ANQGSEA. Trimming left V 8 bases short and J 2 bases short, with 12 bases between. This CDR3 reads CSTGQGNTEAFF. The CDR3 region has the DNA TGCAGCACGGGGCAGGGAAACACTGAAGCTTTCTTT.